The T cell receptor (beta chain) under discussion was sequenced for a study of early T cells in non-severe SARS-CoV-2 infection. This clonotype has just a few counts. The protocol attached unique molecular identifiers to individual cDNA molecules. TCRdb reanalysed the 5' RACE reads using MiXCR and keeps one entry per CDR3 protein. This sample has roughly 100,000 distinct CDR3 sequences, with around 13% found just once. This clonotype originated in an adult who was a healthcare worker with PCR-confirmed SARS-CoV-2 infection or an uninfected control (not recorded which). Sequencing was carried out using whole blood.

CDR3 amino acids: CASSRRTGGTDTQYF. The CDR3, as DNA: TGTGCCAGCAGCAGACGGACAGGGGGCACAGATACGCAGTATTTT. The J gene is TRBJ2-3, the V gene TRBV28, with 9 bases matching TRBD1. The germline CDR1 and CDR2 sequences are MDHEN and SYDVKM. The CDR3 totals 15 residues. J gave up 1 base and V 6 bases, and 5 bases lay outside the gene matches.